This T cell receptor beta chain was sequenced during a study of blood T cells in healthy people across ages. V lost 1 base to trimming and J lost 4 bases, with 10 bases between them. This CDR3 region has 14 residues. Germline values: CDR1 SNHLY, CDR2 FYNNEI. This clonotype was counted a few times. The authors ran a second PCR of roughly 7 to 11 cycles using a sample-barcoded 5' primer and a J-beta primer mix. A 12-random-nucleotide template-switch adaptor tagged each cDNA molecule. TCRdb reanalysed the 5' RACE reads using MiXCR and keeps one entry per CDR3 protein. The table includes about 730,000 distinct CDR3 sequences, roughly 41% detected once.

The receptor's source is a woman aged 55-75 years in good health. Specimen: blood. This chain connects TRBV2 to TRBJ1-2; D is unresolved. The CDR3 spells CASSEGAAVYGYTF. The DNA of the CDR3 is TGTGCCAGCAGTGAAGGGGCAGCAGTCTATGGCTACACCTTC.